These 29 T cell receptor beta chains share one sample of origin, sequenced in a study of cytotoxic CD8 clonotypes in ibrutinib-treated CLL. Clones were sequenced by immunoSEQ multiplex PCR, and TCRdb holds only the in-frame ones, with some missing. This sample yields about 130,000 clones, of which roughly 85% are seen a single time; roughly 2% belongs to the top ten. The source material was PBMCs, sampled after 24 months of ibrutinib treatment. The receptors were gathered from a human donor with chronic lymphocytic leukemia.

The CDR3 sequence: CASSVRGRNYGYTF. CDR3 bases: TGCGCCAGCAGCGTCAGGGGACGGAACTATGGCTACACCTTC. The J gene is TRBJ1-2, the V gene TRBV5-1, with D possibly matching TRBD1 (6 bases). The CDR3 consists of 14 residues. Germline V gives CDR1 SGHRS, CDR2 YFSETQ. The germline V and J ends were trimmed by 4 bases and 2 bases, with 12 bases remaining between them.

CDR3: CASSFIDPQRGGYTF. The CDR3 nucleotides are TGTGCCAGCAGTTTCATTGACCCTCAGAGGGGAGGCTACACCTTC. The chain uses TRBV27 and TRBJ1-2, with D possibly being TRBD1 (5 bases). CDR1 is MNHEY and CDR2 is SMNVEV in the germline V gene (reference sequence). V was pared by 3 bases and J by 8 bases, with 19 bases between. There are 15 residues in the CDR3.

This clone was recorded once. The rearrangement uses TRBV28 and TRBJ1-6; weak D call: TRBD1 (6 bases). This CDR3 has 20 residues. CDR1 and CDR2 (germline): MDHEN, SYDVKM. The V and J ends lost 6 bases and 2 bases respectively, with 26 bases between them. DNA for the CDR3: TGTGCCAGCAGACCCTCTATCGGGGGGCGGAAGTCGCCCTATAATTCACCCCTCCACTTT. This codes for CASRPSIGGRKSPYNSPLHF.

The CDR3 DNA reads as TGTGCCAGCAGCGTAGGGGGCCAGGGGGCTTTAGGTGAGCAGTTCTTC. Encoded protein: CASSVGGQGALGEQFF. This rearrangement joins TRBV9 to TRBJ2-1; 8 nucleotides line up with TRBD1. CDR1 SGDLS and CDR2 YYNGEE come from the germline V gene. V lost 0 bases and J lost 9; bases outside the gene matches: 11. CDR3 length equals 16 residues.

CDR3 loop: CASSSGRSTSTDTQYF. The CDR3 bases are TGTGCCAGCAGCTCTGGGCGGAGCACTAGCACAGATACGCAGTATTTT. The genes are TRBV7-3 and TRBJ2-3, with no clear D. V shed 4 bases and J shed 0 bases, with 14 bases lying between them. The germline gives CDR1 SGHTA, CDR2 FQGTGA. The CDR3 sequence is 16 residues long.

The chain is built from TRBV5-1 and TRBJ2-7; tentative D call: TRBD1 (8 bases). Deletions cut 3 bases from V and 6 bases from J, with 22 bases between. Looked up from germline, CDR1 is SGHRS and CDR2 is YFSETQ. This CDR3 is 16 amino acids long. The CDR3, as DNA: TGCGCCAGCAGCTCCAGGGGGGGGACAGGTGTACCCGAGCAGTACTTC. Amino acid sequence: CASSSRGGTGVPEQYF.

V gene TRBV5-5 combines with J gene TRBJ1-3; D remains unclear. Trimming pared 0 bases from V and 2 bases from J, leaving 9 bases between. CDR3 length equals 15 residues. The germline CDR1 and CDR2 sequences are SGHKS and YYEKEE (reference sequence). The CDR3: CASSLETAAGNTIYF. The DNA for the CDR3 is TGTGCCAGCAGCTTGGAAACCGCAGCTGGAAACACCATATATTTT. The variable domain in full, completed from reference TRBV5-5 and TRBJ1-3, reads DAGVTQSPTHLIKTRGQQVTLRCSPISGHKSVSWYQQVLGQGPQFIFQYYEKEERGRGNFPDRFSARQFPNYSSELNVNALLLGDSALYLCASSLETAAGNTIYFGEGSWLTVV.

Notes on this clone: Other DNA sequences in this sample translate to the same CDR3. The rearrangement links TRBV29-1 to TRBJ2-2, with TRBD1 identical over 7 bases. With 6 bases clipped from V and 1 base from J, the junction kept 2 bases outside the gene matches. Germline lookup yields CDR1 SQVTM and CDR2 ANQGSEA. The CDR3 loop spans 13 amino acids. CDR3 DNA: TGCAGCGTCCGGACAGGGAACACCGGGGAGCTGTTTTTT. Amino acid sequence: CSVRTGNTGELFF.

The CDR3 DNA is TGTGCCAGCTCCCTGGCCAGAGAGCAGTTCTTC. Protein: CASSLAREQFF. V usage is TRBV7-2 and J usage is TRBJ2-1; D not certain. Germline CDR1 and CDR2: SGHTA and FQGNSA. The length of the CDR3 is 11 residues. V was pared by 8 bases and J by 10 bases, with 12 bases between.

This chain uses TRBV29-1 with TRBJ2-3, with a weak D call TRBD2 (5 bases). CDR1 SQVTM and CDR2 ANQGSEA come from the germline V gene. This CDR3 is built from 14 residues. V was clipped by 2 bases and J by 4 bases, with 13 bases between them. CDR3 nucleotide sequence: TGCAGCGTTGAAAGGAACGGGGTGGCAGATACGCAGTATTTT. Translation: CSVERNGVADTQYF.

The rearrangement links TRBV29-1 to TRBJ1-1, with no clear D. This CDR3 has 11 amino acids. V lost 7 bases and J lost 4, with 10 bases in between. CDR1 is SQVTM and CDR2 is ANQGSEA in the germline V gene. CDR3 sequence reads: CSEEGLTEAFF. CDR3 coding DNA: TGCAGCGAAGAGGGTCTCACTGAAGCTTTCTTT.

The V gene is TRBV30, the J gene TRBJ2-7, with D perhaps TRBD2 (5 bases). Germline CDR1 is GTSNPN and CDR2 is SVGIG (reference sequence). CDR3 size: 12 residues. Deletions cut 5 bases from V and 5 bases from J, with 13 bases between. The CDR3 DNA reads as TGTGCCTGGGGTGGAGCGGCGAACGAGCAGTACTTC. Translating it yields CAWGGAANEQYF.

The V and J genes are TRBV27 and TRBJ2-2; the D is unclear. Germline V gene lookup returns CDR1 MNHEY and CDR2 SMNVEV (reference sequence). The ends were cut back, 0 bases at V and 3 bases at J, with 14 bases in the middle. The CDR3 contains 17 residues. CDR3 coding DNA: TGTGCCAGCAGTTTATCCAGGACGGAGTGGGACACCGGGGAGCTGTTTTTT. It yields the protein CASSLSRTEWDTGELFF.

The DNA for the CDR3 is TGTGCCACCAGCAGAGAAAGGGACAGGGAATGGAGTTTTGGCTACACCTTC. As protein: CATSRERDREWSFGYTF. The chain carries TRBV15 and TRBJ1-2, with TRBD1 identical over 9 bases. Losses at the gene ends were 0 bases for V and 7 bases for J; bases not matched to a gene: 12. Germline loops: CDR1 LNHNV, CDR2 YYDKDF (reference sequence). The CDR3 covers 17 residues.

This sequence joins TRBV16 and TRBJ2-7, with D perhaps assigned TRBD1 or TRBD2 (6 bases each). The germline V gene encodes CDR1 KGHSY and CDR2 FQNENV. V was clipped by 0 bases and J by 3 bases, with 9 bases between them. This CDR3 is 14 amino acids long. The CDR3 DNA follows: TGTGCCAGCAGCCAATCCGGGGGCAACTACGAGCAGTACTTC. Translation: CASSQSGGNYEQYF.

The CDR3 reads CASSSYRRLTDTQYF. Written as DNA, the CDR3 is TGCGCCAGCAGCAGCTACAGGCGACTAACAGATACGCAGTATTTT. The rearrangement links TRBV5-1 to TRBJ2-3; the D call may be TRBD1 or TRBD2 (5 bases each). V dropped 4 bases and J dropped 3 bases, with 15 bases sitting between them. The germline gives CDR1 SGHRS, CDR2 YFSETQ. This CDR3 is built from 15 residues.

This clone was seen more than once but under ten times. This sequence joins TRBV11-3 and TRBJ2-4; no reliable D call. The CDR3 is 11 residues long. Germline V CDR1 and CDR2: SGHNT, YENEEA. Trimming took off 6 bases at V and 8 bases at J, with 8 bases between the two ends. The CDR3 region has the DNA TGTGCCAGCAGTCGAAGCGACATTCAGTACTTC. Protein: CASSRSDIQYF.

This clone was detected once. The rearrangement uses TRBV14 and TRBJ2-3; 7 nucleotides match TRBD1. This CDR3 is built from 18 residues. CDR1 is SGHDN and CDR2 is FVKESK in the germline V gene. The trim removed 1 base at V and 0 bases at J, leaving 10 bases unmatched. In nucleotides, the CDR3 is TGTGCCAGCAGCCAAGGGACAGGTCAAACGATTAGCACAGATACGCAGTATTTT. Translation: CASSQGTGQTISTDTQYF. Full variable domain (remainder filled in from reference TRBV14 and TRBJ2-3): EAGVTQFPSHSVIEKGQTVTLRCDPISGHDNLYWYRRVMGKEIKFLLHFVKESKQDESGMPNNRFLAERTGGTYSTLKVQPAELEDSGVYFCASSQGTGQTISTDTQYFGPGTRLTVL.

The chain has TRBV28 and TRBJ1-1, with 7 positions matching TRBD1. CDR1 is MDHEN, CDR2 SYDVKM, per germline. Trimming at V came to 5 bases and at J to 2 bases, leaving 8 bases not matched to a gene. The CDR3 has 15 residues. Written as DNA, the CDR3 is TGTGCCAGCAGTGGACCCGGGACAGTCAACACTGAAGCTTTCTTT. This encodes CASSGPGTVNTEAFF.

The chain carries TRBV6-5 and TRBJ1-2, with TRBD1 matching over 9 bases. J was trimmed by 10 bases and V by 5 bases; bases with no gene match: 11. Germline lookup yields CDR1 MNHEY and CDR2 SVGAGI. The CDR3 runs to 14 residues. The CDR3 region is CASSTPGQGTDYTF. DNA for the CDR3: TGTGCCAGCAGTACCCCGGGACAGGGTACCGACTACACCTTC.

The chain links TRBV7-9 to TRBJ2-7; 8 bases match TRBD1. Trimming removed 1 base from V and 9 bases from J; junction bases left unmatched: 8. Germline CDR1 and CDR2: SEHNR and FQNEAQ (reference sequence). This CDR3 is built from 14 residues. Here the CDR3 reads CASSLGTGNLGQYF. The CDR3 DNA is TGTGCCAGCAGCTTAGGGACAGGGAACCTCGGGCAGTACTTC.

The CDR3 reads CASSVRGASGYTF. Written as DNA, the CDR3 is TGTGCCAGCAGTGTTCGAGGCGCGTCTGGCTACACCTTC. The chain combines TRBV2 with TRBJ1-2; D remains ambiguous. The CDR3 spans 13 residues. The V end was cut by 4 bases, the J end by 7 bases, with 13 bases between. Germline lookup yields CDR1 SNHLY and CDR2 FYNNEI.

J is TRBJ2-5 and V is TRBV4-2, with 7 bases that match TRBD1. Germline CDR1 reads LGHNA; CDR2 reads YNFKEQ. V lost 4 bases and J lost 1; bases outside the gene matches: 9. This CDR3 region has 16 residues. CDR3: CASSPGSGTAQETQYF. As DNA, the CDR3 is TGTGCCAGCAGCCCCGGATCCGGGACAGCCCAAGAGACCCAGTACTTC.

V usage is TRBV5-1 and J usage is TRBJ2-7, with 8 bases that match TRBD1. V trimming: 4 bases; J trimming: 7 bases; junction bases outside the gene matches: 10. Germline V lookup: CDR1 SGHRS, CDR2 YFSETQ. The CDR3 spans 14 residues. CDR3 residues: CASSQQTGAREQYF. CDR3 sequence (DNA): TGCGCCAGCAGCCAACAGACAGGGGCGCGGGAGCAGTACTTC.

This clone was seen only once. The DNA of the CDR3 is TGTGCCAGCAGCTCGGCCAAGACCGGGGAGCTGTTTTTT. Residues: CASSSAKTGELFF. The J gene is TRBJ2-2, the V gene TRBV7-2; D remains unclear. Germline V gene data show CDR1 as SGHTA and CDR2 as FQGNSA. V lost 4 bases and J lost 5, with 8 bases in between. This CDR3 spans 13 amino acids.

This clone has more than one count but fewer than ten. The J gene is TRBJ1-6, the V gene TRBV7-6, with D unresolved. Trimming stripped 1 base from V and 8 bases from J, with 12 bases between. The CDR3 runs 15 residues. Germline V gene data show CDR1 as SGHVS and CDR2 as FNYEAQ. The CDR3 protein is CASSLVPGGDSPLHF. CDR3 coding DNA: TGTGCCAGCAGCTTAGTGCCGGGCGGGGATTCACCCCTCCACTTT.

V is TRBV7-3 and J is TRBJ2-1, with TRBD1 identical over 11 bases. This CDR3 spans 15 amino acids. Losses at the gene ends were 5 bases for V and 6 bases for J; bases not matched to a gene: 6. Per the germline V gene, CDR1 is SGHTA and CDR2 is FQGTGA. The CDR3 DNA reads TGTGCCAGCAGCCCCGGGGGGACAGGGGGCAATGAGCAGTTCTTC. The encoded protein is CASSPGGTGGNEQFF. The variable domain in full, with the rest retrieved from reference TRBV7-3 and TRBJ2-1, is GAGVSQTPSNKVTEKGKYVELRCDPISGHTALYWYRQSLGQGPEFLIYFQGTGAADDSGLPNDRFFAVRPEGSVSTLKIQRTERGDSAVYLCASSPGGTGGNEQFFGPGTRLTVL.

This chain uses TRBV9 with TRBJ2-2, with 7 bases aligning to TRBD2. The germline CDR1 and CDR2 sequences are SGDLS and YYNGEE. The CDR3 runs to 16 residues. Losses at the gene ends were 0 bases for V and 4 bases for J; bases not matched to a gene: 6. For the CDR3, the DNA is TGTGCCAGCAGCGTAGTTGCTAGCGGTCCCACCGGGGAGCTGTTTTTT. This translates into CASSVVASGPTGELFF. Together with reference TRBV9 and TRBJ2-2, the CDR3 gives the full variable domain: DSGVTQTPKHLITATGQRVTLRCSPRSGDLSVYWYQQSLDQGLQFLIQYYNGEERAKGNILERFSAQQFPDLHSELNLSSLELGDSALYFCASSVVASGPTGELFFGEGSRLTVL.

This sequence joins TRBV7-2 and TRBJ2-2; no clear D. The CDR3 loop spans 15 amino acids. Germline loops: CDR1 SGHTA, CDR2 FQGNSA. V was clipped by 1 base and J by 1 base, with 7 bases between them. This CDR3 reads CASSLETGNTGELFF. In DNA, the CDR3 is TGTGCCAGCAGCTTAGAGACCGGGAACACCGGGGAGCTGTTTTTT.